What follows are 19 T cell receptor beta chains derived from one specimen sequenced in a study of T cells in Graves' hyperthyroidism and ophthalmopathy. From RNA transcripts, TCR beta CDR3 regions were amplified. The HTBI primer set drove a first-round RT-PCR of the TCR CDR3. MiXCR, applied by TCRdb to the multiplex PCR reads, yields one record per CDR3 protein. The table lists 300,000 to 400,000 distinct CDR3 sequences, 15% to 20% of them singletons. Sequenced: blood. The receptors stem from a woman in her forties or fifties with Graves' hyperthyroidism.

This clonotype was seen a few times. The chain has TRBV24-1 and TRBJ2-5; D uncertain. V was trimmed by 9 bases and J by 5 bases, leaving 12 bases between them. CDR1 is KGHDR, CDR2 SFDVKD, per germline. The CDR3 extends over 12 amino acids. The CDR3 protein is CATGTSAETQYF. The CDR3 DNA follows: TGTGCCACCGGCACGAGCGCTGAGACCCAGTACTTC.

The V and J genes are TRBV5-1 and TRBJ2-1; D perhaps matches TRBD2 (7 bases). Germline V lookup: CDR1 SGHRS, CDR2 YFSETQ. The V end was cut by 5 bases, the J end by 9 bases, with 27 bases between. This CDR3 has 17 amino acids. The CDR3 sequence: CASRISRAGARSSEQFF. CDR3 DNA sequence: TGCGCCAGCAGAATATCCCGCGCGGGGGCGCGATCAAGTGAGCAGTTCTTC.

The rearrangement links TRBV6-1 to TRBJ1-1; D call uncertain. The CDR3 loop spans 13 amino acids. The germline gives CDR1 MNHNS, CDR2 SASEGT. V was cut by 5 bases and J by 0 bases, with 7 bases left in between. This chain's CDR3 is CASSRAMNTEAFF. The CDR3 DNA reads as TGTGCCAGCAGTCGGGCCATGAACACTGAAGCTTTCTTT.

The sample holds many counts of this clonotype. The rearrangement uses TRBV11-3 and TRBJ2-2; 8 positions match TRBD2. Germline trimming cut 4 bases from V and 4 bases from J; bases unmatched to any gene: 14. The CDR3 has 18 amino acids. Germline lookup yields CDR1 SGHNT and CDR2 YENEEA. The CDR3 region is CASSYPRTSRGGTGELFF. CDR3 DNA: TGTGCCAGCAGCTACCCGAGGACCTCTCGGGGGGGCACCGGGGAGCTGTTTTTT.

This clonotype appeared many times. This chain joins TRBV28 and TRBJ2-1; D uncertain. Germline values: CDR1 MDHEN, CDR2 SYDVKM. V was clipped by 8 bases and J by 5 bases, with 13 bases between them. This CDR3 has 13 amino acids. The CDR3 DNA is TGTGCCAGCGGAACATGGGGTGACAATGAGCAGTTCTTC. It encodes CASGTWGDNEQFF.

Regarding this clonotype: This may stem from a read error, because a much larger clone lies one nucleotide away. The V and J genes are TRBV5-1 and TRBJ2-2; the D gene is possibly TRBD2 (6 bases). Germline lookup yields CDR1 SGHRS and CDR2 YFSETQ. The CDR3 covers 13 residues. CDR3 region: CASMQGSTGGLFF. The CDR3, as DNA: TGCGCCAGCATGCAGGGTAGCACCGGGGGGCTGTTTTTT.

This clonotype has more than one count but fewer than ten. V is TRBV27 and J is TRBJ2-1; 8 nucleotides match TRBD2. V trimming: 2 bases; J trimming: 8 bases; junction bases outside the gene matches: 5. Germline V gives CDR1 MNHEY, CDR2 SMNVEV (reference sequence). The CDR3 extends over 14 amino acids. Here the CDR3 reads CASSLARGADEQFF. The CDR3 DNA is TGTGCCAGCAGTTTAGCGCGGGGGGCGGATGAGCAGTTCTTC.

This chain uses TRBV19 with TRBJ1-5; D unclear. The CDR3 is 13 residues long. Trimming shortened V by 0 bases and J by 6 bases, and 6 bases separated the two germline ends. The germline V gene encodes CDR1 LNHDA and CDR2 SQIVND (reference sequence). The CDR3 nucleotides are TGTGCCAGTAGTATAGATCCGGGTCAGCCCCAGCATTTT. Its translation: CASSIDPGQPQHF.

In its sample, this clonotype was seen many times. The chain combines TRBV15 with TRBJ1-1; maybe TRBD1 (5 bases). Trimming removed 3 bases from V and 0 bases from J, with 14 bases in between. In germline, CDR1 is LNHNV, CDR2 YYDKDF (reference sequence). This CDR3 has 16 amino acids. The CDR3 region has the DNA TGTGCCACCAGCAGGGAAGCGGGACCGCTGAACACTGAAGCTTTCTTT. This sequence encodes CATSREAGPLNTEAFF.

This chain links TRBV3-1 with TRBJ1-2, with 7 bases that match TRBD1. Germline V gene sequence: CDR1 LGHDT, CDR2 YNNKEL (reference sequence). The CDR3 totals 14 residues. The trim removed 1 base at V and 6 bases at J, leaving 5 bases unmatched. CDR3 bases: TGTGCCAGCAGCCAAGTAGGGGGCCAGGATGGCTACACCTTC. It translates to CASSQVGGQDGYTF.

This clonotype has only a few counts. Here the CDR3 reads CASSIPGGEQYV. DNA of the CDR3: TGTGCCAGCAGCATCCCGGGGGGCGAGCAGTACGTC. This rearrangement joins TRBV7-9 to TRBJ2-7; 7 positions match TRBD2. The CDR3 is made up of 12 amino acids. The J segment lost 6 bases and the V segment lost 5 bases, leaving 4 bases of the junction unmatched. The germline gives CDR1 SEHNR, CDR2 FQNEAQ (reference sequence).

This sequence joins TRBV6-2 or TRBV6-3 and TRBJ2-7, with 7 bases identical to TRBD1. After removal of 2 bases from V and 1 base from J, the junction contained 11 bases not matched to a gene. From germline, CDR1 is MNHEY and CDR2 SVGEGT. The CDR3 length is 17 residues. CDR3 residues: CASSYGAQGTGSYEQYF. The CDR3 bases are TGTGCCAGCAGTTACGGAGCACAGGGGACGGGATCCTACGAGCAGTACTTC.

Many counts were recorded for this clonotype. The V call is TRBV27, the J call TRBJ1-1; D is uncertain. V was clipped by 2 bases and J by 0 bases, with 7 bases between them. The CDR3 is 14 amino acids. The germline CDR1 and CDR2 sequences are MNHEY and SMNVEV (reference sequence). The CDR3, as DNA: TGTGCCAGCAGTTTAGAACCGATGAACACTGAAGCTTTCTTT. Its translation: CASSLEPMNTEAFF.

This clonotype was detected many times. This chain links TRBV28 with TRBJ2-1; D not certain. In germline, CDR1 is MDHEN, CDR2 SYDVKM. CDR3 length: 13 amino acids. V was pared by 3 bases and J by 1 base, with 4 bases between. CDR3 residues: CASSLESYNEQFF. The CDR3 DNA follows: TGTGCCAGCAGTTTGGAGTCCTACAATGAGCAGTTCTTC.

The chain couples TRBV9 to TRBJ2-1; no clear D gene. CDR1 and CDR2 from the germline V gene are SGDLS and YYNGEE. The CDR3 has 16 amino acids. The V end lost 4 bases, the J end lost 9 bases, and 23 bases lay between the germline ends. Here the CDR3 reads CASSPPEGSLESEQFF. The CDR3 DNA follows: TGTGCCAGCAGCCCCCCCGAAGGGTCATTGGAAAGTGAGCAGTTCTTC.

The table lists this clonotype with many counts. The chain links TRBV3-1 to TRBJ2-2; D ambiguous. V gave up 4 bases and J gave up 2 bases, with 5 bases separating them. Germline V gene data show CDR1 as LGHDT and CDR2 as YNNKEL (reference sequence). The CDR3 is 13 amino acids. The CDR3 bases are TGTGCCAGCAGCCGAGACAACACCGGGGAGCTGTTTTTT. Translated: CASSRDNTGELFF.

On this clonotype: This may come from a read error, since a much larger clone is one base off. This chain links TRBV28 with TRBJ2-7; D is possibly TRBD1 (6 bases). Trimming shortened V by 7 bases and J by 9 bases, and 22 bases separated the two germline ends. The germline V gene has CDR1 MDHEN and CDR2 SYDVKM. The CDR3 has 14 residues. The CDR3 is CASIAQGKDLGQYF. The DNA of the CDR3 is TGTGCCAGCATCGCACAGGGAAAAGATCTTGGGCAGTACTTC.

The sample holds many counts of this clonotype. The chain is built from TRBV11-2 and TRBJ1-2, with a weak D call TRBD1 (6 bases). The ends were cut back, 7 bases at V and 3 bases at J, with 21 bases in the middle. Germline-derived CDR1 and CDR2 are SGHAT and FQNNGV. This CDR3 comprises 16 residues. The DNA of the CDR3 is TGTGCCAGCACTCTCGCTGCCCCGGGGGCGGACTATGGCTACACCTTC. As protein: CASTLAAPGADYGYTF. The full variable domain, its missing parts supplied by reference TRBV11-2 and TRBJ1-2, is EAGVAQSPRYKIIEKRQSVAFWCNPISGHATLYWYQQILGQGPKLLIQFQNNGVVDDSQLPKDRFSAERLKGVDSTLKIQPAKLEDSAVYLCASTLAAPGADYGYTFGSGTRLTVV.

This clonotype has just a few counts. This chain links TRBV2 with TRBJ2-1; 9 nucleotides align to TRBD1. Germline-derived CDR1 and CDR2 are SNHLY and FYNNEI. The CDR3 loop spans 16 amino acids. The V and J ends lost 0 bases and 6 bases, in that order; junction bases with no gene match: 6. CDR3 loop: CASSEAEQGAVNEQFF. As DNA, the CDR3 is TGTGCCAGCAGTGAAGCGGAACAGGGGGCGGTCAATGAGCAGTTCTTC.